The 26 T cell receptor beta chains presented below share a single source sample, sequenced in a study of early T cells in non-severe SARS-CoV-2 infection. TCRdb passed the 5' RACE reads through MiXCR, listing each CDR3 protein once. Of roughly 25,000 distinct CDR3 sequences in the sample, more than 3.5% are singletons; the top ten hold 6.2%. Input material: whole blood. Receptors were obtained from an adult who was a healthcare worker with PCR-confirmed SARS-CoV-2 infection or an uninfected control (not recorded which).

At least ten counts were recorded for this clonotype. The chain combines TRBV6-2 or TRBV6-3 with TRBJ2-3, with a weak D call TRBD2 (6 bases). Looked up from germline, CDR1 is MNHEY and CDR2 is SVGEGT. This CDR3 spans 16 amino acids. Trimming stripped 2 bases from V and 5 bases from J, with 17 bases between. CDR3 amino acids: CASSYAGPEAGDTQYF. The CDR3 nucleotides are TGTGCCAGCAGTTACGCGGGGCCGGAGGCGGGAGATACGCAGTATTTT.

The chain is built from TRBV18 and TRBJ2-2; 10 nucleotides line up with TRBD2. Germline-derived CDR1 and CDR2 are KGHSH and LQKENI. The V and J ends lost 2 bases and 3 bases, in that order; junction bases with no gene match: 3. CDR3 size: 16 residues. Here the CDR3 DNA reads TGTGCCAGCTCACCAGCACTAGCGGGGTACACCGGGGAGCTGTTTTTT. Translated, it gives CASSPALAGYTGELFF.

By sample fraction, this clonotype is medium-sized. CDR3 amino acids: CASSQSGIGMNTEAFF. In nucleotides, the CDR3 is TGCGCCAGCAGCCAATCAGGGATTGGAATGAACACTGAAGCTTTCTTT. The V and J genes are TRBV4-3 and TRBJ1-1; possible D gene TRBD1, 5 bases. The V end lost 2 bases, the J end lost 0 bases, and 13 bases lay between the germline ends. Germline V gene lookup returns CDR1 LGHNA and CDR2 YSLEER. The CDR3 runs 16 residues.

This clonotype was detected many times. The rearrangement uses TRBV2 and TRBJ2-1; maybe TRBD1 (6 bases). V was shortened by 7 bases and J by 4 bases, with 17 bases between the two germline ends. CDR3 length: 15 amino acids. CDR1 SNHLY and CDR2 FYNNEI come from the germline V gene. The DNA for the CDR3 is TGTGCCAGCAAAGACGGGACACGGGTTTACAATGAGCAGTTCTTC. The encoded protein is CASKDGTRVYNEQFF.

This clonotype occurred many times. The V gene is TRBV11-2, the J gene TRBJ2-6; D not certain. Trimming pared 1 base from V and 0 bases from J, leaving 13 bases between. Germline CDR1 SGHAT, CDR2 FQNNGV. This CDR3 contains 18 residues. The CDR3 is CASSLGLLPSSGANVLTF. The CDR3 coding sequence is TGTGCCAGCAGCTTAGGATTGCTACCTAGCTCTGGGGCCAACGTCCTGACTTTC.

This clonotype has at least ten counts. The genes are TRBV27 and TRBJ2-7, with D perhaps being TRBD1 or TRBD2 (5 bases each). V lost 8 bases and J lost 3, with 8 bases in between. This CDR3 region has 11 residues. From germline, CDR1 is MNHEY and CDR2 SMNVEV (reference sequence). This CDR3 reads CASGGIYEQYF. The CDR3 DNA reads TGTGCCAGCGGGGGAATCTACGAGCAGTACTTC.

In this sample, this clonotype turned up many times. J is TRBJ2-3 and V is TRBV7-2; a possible D gene is TRBD2 (6 bases). CDR1 is SGHTA and CDR2 is FQGNSA in the germline V gene. This CDR3 spans 16 amino acids. Trimming left V 1 base short and J 9 bases short, with 20 bases between. The CDR3 here is CASSLGPSALQGTQYF. The CDR3 DNA is TGTGCCAGCAGCTTAGGGCCTAGCGCGCTTCAAGGGACGCAGTATTTT. Filled out from reference TRBV7-2 and TRBJ2-3, the complete variable domain reads GAGVSQSPSNKVTEKGKDVELRCDPISGHTALYWYRQSLGQGLEFLIYFQGNSAPDKSGLPSDRFSAERTGGSVSTLTIQRTQQEDSAVYLCASSLGPSALQGTQYFGPGTRLTVL.

Ten or more counts support this clonotype. The chain recombines TRBV2 with TRBJ2-7; TRBD2 aligns across 14 bases. The V segment lost 4 bases and the J segment 1 base; nucleotides outside the gene matches: 6. The CDR3 has 17 residues. Germline V gives CDR1 SNHLY, CDR2 FYNNEI. CDR3 nucleotide sequence: TGTGCCAGCAGTGCGGGACTAGCGGGAGCCATGTCCTACGAGCAGTACTTC. Amino acids: CASSAGLAGAMSYEQYF.

This clonotype has only a few counts. The chain joins TRBV7-2 to TRBJ2-7, with 8 bases lining up with TRBD1. The CDR3 is 14 amino acids. Losses at the gene ends were 3 bases for V and 2 bases for J; bases not matched to a gene: 3. CDR1 is SGHTA and CDR2 is FQGNSA in the germline V gene. The DNA for the CDR3 is TGTGCCAGCAGCTTCGACAGGGGACCCTACGAGCAGTACTTC. This gives the protein CASSFDRGPYEQYF.

This clonotype was counted ten times or more. The rearrangement uses TRBV12-3 or TRBV12-4 and TRBJ1-1; D perhaps matches TRBD1 (6 bases). There are 17 residues in the CDR3. Trimming removed 3 bases at V and 0 bases at J, with 17 bases between. The CDR3 bases are TGTGCCAGCAGTTTTAGGCGGACAGTTTTCATGAACACTGAAGCTTTCTTT. This encodes CASSFRRTVFMNTEAFF.

This clonotype was seen repeatedly, ten times or more. The chain combines TRBV29-1 with TRBJ2-2; a possible D gene is TRBD2 (6 bases). Germline V lookup: CDR1 SQVTM, CDR2 ANQGSEA. V lost 0 bases to trimming and J lost 5 bases, with 16 bases between them. The CDR3 extends over 16 amino acids. The CDR3 reads CSVEDHKRATTGELFF. The CDR3, as DNA: TGCAGCGTTGAAGATCACAAGCGGGCTACGACCGGGGAGCTGTTTTTT.

On this clonotype itself: One junction end does not reproduce the germline sequence, and a read error may be involved. The rearrangement uses TRBV11-3 and TRBJ2-1; 11 nucleotides agree with TRBD2. The germline gives CDR1 SGHNT, CDR2 YENEEA. The CDR3 spans 15 residues. The CDR3 loop reads CASTLTSGSENEQFF. CDR3 sequence (DNA): TGTGCCAGCACCTTAACTAGCGGGAGTGAGAATGAGCAGTTCTTC.

This clonotype was seen at least ten times. This chain connects TRBV3-1 to TRBJ2-4; D unresolved. CDR3 length: 17 residues. Germline CDR1 is LGHDT and CDR2 is YNNKEL (reference sequence). The V end was cut by 0 bases, the J end by 0 bases, with 12 bases between. The CDR3 coding sequence is TGTGCCAGCAGCCAAGAGTCCGCAGGCCTAGCCAAAAACATTCAGTACTTC. Encoded protein: CASSQESAGLAKNIQYF. Supplemented by reference TRBV3-1 and TRBJ2-4, the full variable domain reads DTAVSQTPKYLVTQMGNDKSIKCEQNLGHDTMYWYKQDSKKFLKIMFSYNNKELIINETVPNRFSPKSPDKAHLNLHINSLELGDSAVYFCASSQESAGLAKNIQYFGAGTRLSVL.

This clonotype has ten or more counts. The chain has TRBV19 and TRBJ2-2; D gene uncertain. V was clipped by 3 bases and J by 1 base, with 6 bases between them. The CDR3 consists of 14 residues. In germline, CDR1 is LNHDA, CDR2 SQIVND (reference sequence). In DNA form, the CDR3 reads TGTGCCAGTAGTATTGGGGTGAACACCGGGGAGCTGTTTTTT. It encodes CASSIGVNTGELFF.

This clonotype appeared many times. The J gene is TRBJ2-6, the V gene TRBV14, with D possibly being TRBD1 or TRBD2 (6 bases each). Trimming removed 0 bases from V and 2 bases from J, with 11 bases in between. This CDR3 is built from 17 residues. Germline CDR1 and CDR2: SGHDN and FVKESK. CDR3 amino acids: CASSQDPGAPGANVLTF. The CDR3 coding sequence is TGTGCCAGCAGCCAAGATCCGGGGGCGCCTGGGGCCAACGTCCTGACTTTC. The whole variable domain, filled in from reference TRBV14 and TRBJ2-6, reads EAGVTQFPSHSVIEKGQTVTLRCDPISGHDNLYWYRRVMGKEIKFLLHFVKESKQDESGMPNNRFLAERTGGTYSTLKVQPAELEDSGVYFCASSQDPGAPGANVLTFGAGSRLTVL.

The table lists this clonotype with many counts. V and J are TRBV15 and TRBJ2-7; the D is unclear. V gave up 0 bases and J gave up 2 bases, with 11 bases separating them. The CDR3 contains 15 residues. CDR1 and CDR2 from the germline V gene are LNHNV and YYDKDF (reference sequence). The DNA for the CDR3 is TGTGCCACCAGCAGAGATCAAGGCAGAGCCTACGAGCAGTACTTC. It specifies CATSRDQGRAYEQYF.

Many counts were recorded for this clonotype. V gene TRBV7-8 combines with J gene TRBJ2-6; D is unresolved. The CDR3 loop spans 18 amino acids. Per germline, CDR1 SGHVS and CDR2 FQNEAQ. Between the trimmed V and J ends, which lost 2 bases and 0 bases, there was a span of 14 bases. The CDR3 spells CASSLWLPWLSGANVLTF. In DNA, the CDR3 is TGTGCCAGCAGCTTATGGCTGCCTTGGCTCTCTGGGGCCAACGTCCTGACTTTC.

This clonotype came up many times. J is TRBJ1-1 and V is TRBV20-1, with 10 bases fitting TRBD1. The CDR3 totals 15 residues. V shed 5 bases and J 4 bases; nucleotides not matched to a gene: 10. CDR1 is DFQATT and CDR2 is SNEGSKA in the germline V gene (reference sequence). This CDR3 is CSASPGTGAGTEAFF. The CDR3 bases are TGCAGTGCTTCCCCCGGGACAGGGGCGGGCACTGAAGCTTTCTTT.

The chain couples TRBV7-9 to TRBJ2-3, with 7 bases aligning to TRBD2. V gave up 1 base and J gave up 5 bases; unmatched junction bases: 9. This CDR3 has 16 amino acids. Germline V gives CDR1 SEHNR, CDR2 FQNEAQ (reference sequence). CDR3 residues: CASSLGLAQLGDTQYF. The DNA for the CDR3 is TGTGCCAGCAGCTTAGGACTAGCCCAACTCGGAGATACGCAGTATTTT.

This clonotype was counted ten times or more. The chain couples TRBV28 to TRBJ2-7; TRBD2 matches 7 bases. Trimming cost V 3 bases and J 1 base; bases outside gene matches: 6. Germline CDR1 is MDHEN and CDR2 is SYDVKM. CDR3 length equals 15 residues. CDR3 loop: CASSLALAVSYEQYF. For the CDR3, the DNA is TGTGCCAGCAGTTTGGCCCTAGCGGTATCCTACGAGCAGTACTTC.

In this sample, this clonotype turned up many times. The J gene is TRBJ2-7, the V gene TRBV6-6; TRBD2 matches 10 bases. This CDR3 has 14 residues. Germline V gene lookup returns CDR1 MNHNY and CDR2 SVGAGI (reference sequence). Germline trimming cut 5 bases from V and 4 bases from J; bases unmatched to any gene: 5. The CDR3 spells CASSRAGGPYEQYF. The CDR3 DNA is TGTGCCAGCAGTAGAGCGGGAGGGCCTTACGAGCAGTACTTC.

This clonotype was detected ten times or more. The chain links TRBV29-1 to TRBJ1-4; weak D call: TRBD1 (5 bases). Germline CDR1 reads SQVTM; CDR2 reads ANQGSEA. The CDR3 has 13 amino acids. The V end was cut by 4 bases, the J end by 7 bases, with 13 bases between. The CDR3 nucleotides read TGCAGCGTTGGGGCAGGGATTGGTGAAAAACTGTTTTTT. It is translated as CSVGAGIGEKLFF.

This clonotype was observed at least ten times. This chain uses TRBV28 with TRBJ2-1, with 9 bases identical to TRBD2. J gave up 4 bases and V 10 bases, and 11 bases lay outside the gene matches. Looked up from germline, CDR1 is MDHEN and CDR2 is SYDVKM. CDR3 length: 15 amino acids. CDR3 coding DNA: TGTGCCACCAGCCCCGCTAGCGGGACTTACAATGAGCAGTTCTTC. Its protein product is CATSPASGTYNEQFF. Full variable domain (missing parts from reference TRBV28 and TRBJ2-1): DVKVTQSSRYLVKRTGEKVFLECVQDMDHENMFWYRQDPGLGLRLIYFSYDVKMKEKGDIPEGYSVSREKKERFSLILESASTNQTSMYLCATSPASGTYNEQFFGPGTRLTVL.

This clonotype has ten or more counts. The chain employs TRBV10-3 and TRBJ1-2; TRBD1 matches at 8 bases. V lost 3 bases to trimming and J lost 7 bases; unmatched junction nucleotides: 4. The CDR3 is made up of 13 amino acids. In germline, CDR1 is ENHRY, CDR2 SYGVKD. The CDR3 DNA is TGTGCCATCAGTGACAGGGGGCGCGGTGGCTACACCTTC. Translated: CAISDRGRGGYTF.

The table lists this clonotype with many counts. The chain couples TRBV6-1 to TRBJ1-5; no clear D. V was trimmed by 1 base and J by 4 bases, leaving 8 bases between them. The CDR3 sequence is 14 residues long. Per the germline V gene, CDR1 is MNHNS and CDR2 is SASEGT. DNA of the CDR3: TGTGCCAGCAGTGAAGTGTGGAGTAATCAGCCCCAGCATTTT. This encodes CASSEVWSNQPQHF.

This clonotype was detected ten times or more. V usage is TRBV20-1 and J usage is TRBJ2-7, with 9 bases aligning to TRBD2. Germline CDR1 reads DFQATT; CDR2 reads SNEGSKA (reference sequence). This CDR3 comprises 14 residues. Unmatched junction bases numbered 9, after V lost 3 bases and J lost 6 bases. The CDR3 DNA follows: TGCAGTGCTAGCGGGCGGGAGGGAATTCTCGAGCAGTACTTC. This codes for CSASGREGILEQYF.